These 27 T cell receptor beta chains originate from one sample sequenced in a study of shared clonotypes between healthy human individuals. Libraries were prepared by immunoSEQ multiplex PCR; TCRdb keeps only in-frame clonotypes and omits some of them. The sample shows roughly 1,600,000 clones, 98% of them seen only once. Sequences were obtained from naive CD4+ T cells sorted from blood. This sample's subset: CD45RA+ positively selected. Receptors were obtained from a man aged 25-45 years in good health.

On this clone itself: This sample also contains other DNA sequences that code for the same CDR3. The chain joins TRBV5-1 to TRBJ2-3; D may be TRBD1 (5 bases). This CDR3 has 16 residues. Per germline, CDR1 SGHRS and CDR2 YFSETQ. Trimming took off 0 bases at V and 1 base at J, with 12 bases between the two ends. The DNA of the CDR3 is TGCGCCAGCAGCTTGGGAGCAGGGTTAGGCACAGATACGCAGTATTTT. This translates into CASSLGAGLGTDTQYF. Looking up the rest from reference TRBV5-1 and TRBJ2-3 gives the full variable domain: KAGVTQTPRYLIKTRGQQVTLSCSPISGHRSVSWYQQTPGQGLQFLFEYFSETQRNKGNFPGRFSGRQFSNSRSEMNVSTLELGDSALYLCASSLGAGLGTDTQYFGPGTRLTVL.

The chain uses TRBV5-1 and TRBJ2-1, with D possibly matching TRBD1 (5 bases). Germline loops: CDR1 SGHRS, CDR2 YFSETQ. The CDR3 extends over 14 amino acids. Trimming pared 1 base from V and 9 bases from J, leaving 14 bases between. The CDR3 sequence: CASSLQQGQGEQFF. The CDR3 bases are TGCGCCAGCAGCTTGCAGCAGGGTCAGGGTGAGCAGTTCTTC.

The rearrangement joins TRBV4-2 to TRBJ2-1, with D possibly being TRBD2 (6 bases). The ends were cut back, 1 base at V and 12 bases at J, with 7 bases in the middle. This CDR3 has 11 residues. Germline V gene data show CDR1 as LGHNA and CDR2 as YNFKEQ. CDR3 in amino acids: CASSQAGVQFF. CDR3 nucleotide sequence: TGTGCCAGCAGCCAAGCGGGAGTGCAGTTCTTC.

V usage is TRBV30 and J usage is TRBJ1-4; D possibly corresponds to TRBD1 (6 bases). Trimming cost V 0 bases and J 3 bases, with 11 bases left between them. This CDR3 contains 15 residues. Looked up from germline, CDR1 is GTSNPN and CDR2 is SVGIG (reference sequence). CDR3 DNA sequence: TGTGCCTGGAGTGTACAGGGCTTCTCTAATGAAAAACTGTTTTTT. As protein: CAWSVQGFSNEKLFF.

V and J are TRBV7-9 and TRBJ2-1; D remains unclear. Germline lookup yields CDR1 SEHNR and CDR2 FQNEAQ (reference sequence). CDR3 length: 19 residues. V lost 1 base to trimming and J lost 0 bases, with 19 bases between them. CDR3 region: CASSLESGSPSRSYNEQFF. CDR3 DNA sequence: TGTGCCAGCAGCTTAGAGTCTGGGTCTCCCAGCCGCTCCTACAATGAGCAGTTCTTC. Combining the CDR3 with reference TRBV7-9 and TRBJ2-1 gives the whole variable domain DTGVSQNPRHKITKRGQNVTFRCDPISEHNRLYWYRQTLGQGPEFLTYFQNEAQLEKSRLLSDRFSAERPKGSFSTLEIQRTEQGDSAMYLCASSLESGSPSRSYNEQFFGPGTRLTVL.

The V and J genes are TRBV18 and TRBJ1-5, with a weak D call TRBD1 (6 bases). CDR1 is KGHSH, CDR2 LQKENI, per germline. V gave up 3 bases and J gave up 1 base, with 10 bases separating them. CDR3 length: 15 residues. The CDR3 is CASSPGHLSNQPQHF. In nucleotides, the CDR3 is TGTGCCAGCTCACCGGGACACCTAAGCAATCAGCCCCAGCATTTT. Full variable domain (missing parts from reference TRBV18 and TRBJ1-5): NAGVMQNPRHLVRRRGQEARLRCSPMKGHSHVYWYRQLPEEGLKFMVYLQKENIIDESGMPKERFSAEFPKEGPSILRIQQVVRGDSAAYFCASSPGHLSNQPQHFGDGTRLSIL.

This clone was found once. The V call is TRBV18, the J call TRBJ1-1, with 9 bases identical to TRBD1. There are 13 residues in the CDR3. Losses at the gene ends were 6 bases for V and 5 bases for J; bases not matched to a gene: 4. The germline gives CDR1 KGHSH, CDR2 LQKENI. CDR3 region: CASSRDRETEAFF. DNA for the CDR3: TGTGCCAGCTCCCGGGACAGGGAGACTGAAGCTTTCTTT.

This rearrangement joins TRBV5-3 to TRBJ2-5; 9 bases agree with TRBD1. TRBV5-3 is known as an ORF, though its function is uncertain. Losses at the gene ends were 3 bases for V and 3 bases for J; bases not matched to a gene: 6. The CDR3 is 15 amino acids. Here the CDR3 reads CARSYPGQGKETQYF. CDR3 nucleotides: TGTGCCAGAAGCTACCCGGGACAGGGTAAAGAGACCCAGTACTTC.

The rearrangement links TRBV4-1 to TRBJ2-3; D gene ambiguous. V was trimmed by 0 bases and J by 4 bases, leaving 11 bases between them. CDR1 MGHRA and CDR2 YSYEKL come from the germline V gene. This CDR3 region has 15 residues. The CDR3 bases are TGCGCCAGCAGCCAAGAAGCAGCTTTGCCAGATACGCAGTATTTT. It encodes CASSQEAALPDTQYF.

V usage is TRBV5-4 and J usage is TRBJ2-1; 7 bases are a match to TRBD1. The CDR3 contains 14 residues. Trimming cost V 9 bases and J 4 bases; bases outside gene matches: 10. CDR1 is SGHNT and CDR2 is YYREEE in the germline V gene (reference sequence). CDR3 DNA: TGTGCCACCCACTCCGGGACAGAATACAATGAGCAGTTCTTC. It yields the protein CATHSGTEYNEQFF.

The chain has TRBV15 and TRBJ1-2, with D hard to call. Trimming took 6 bases from V and 8 from J, leaving 13 bases between them. The CDR3 covers 12 residues. The V gene's germline CDR1 is LNHNV and CDR2 YYDKDF (reference sequence). The CDR3 DNA follows: TGTGCCACCAGTCTGGGAGAAGGGGGCTACACCTTC. Translation: CATSLGEGGYTF.

V and J are TRBV28 and TRBJ2-7, with D perhaps assigned TRBD1 or TRBD2 (5 bases each). The CDR3 has 15 amino acids. Deletions cut 7 bases from V and 4 bases from J, with 20 bases between. In germline, CDR1 is MDHEN, CDR2 SYDVKM. CDR3 sequence: CASTLGRQIFYEQYF. CDR3 coding DNA: TGTGCCAGCACCCTAGGGAGACAGATTTTTTACGAGCAGTACTTC. The full variable domain, its missing parts supplied by reference TRBV28 and TRBJ2-7, is DVKVTQSSRYLVKRTGEKVFLECVQDMDHENMFWYRQDPGLGLRLIYFSYDVKMKEKGDIPEGYSVSREKKERFSLILESASTNQTSMYLCASTLGRQIFYEQYFGPGTRLTVT.

This rearrangement joins TRBV5-8 to TRBJ2-5; D unclear. Germline loops: CDR1 SGHTS, CDR2 YDEGEE. The CDR3 is made up of 14 amino acids. V was clipped by 0 bases and J by 5 bases, with 11 bases between them. CDR3 sequence: CASSLGPGWETQYF. The CDR3 DNA reads as TGTGCCAGCAGCTTGGGGCCCGGTTGGGAGACCCAGTACTTC.

The chain uses TRBV7-9 and TRBJ2-7, with D hard to call. The germline gives CDR1 SEHNR, CDR2 FQNEAQ (reference sequence). The CDR3 sequence is 17 residues long. V gave up 2 bases and J gave up 3 bases, with 20 bases separating them. As DNA, the CDR3 is TGTGCCAGCAGCTTAACCTCTGGCGGAGTCGTCGTCTACGAGCAGTACTTC. This translates into CASSLTSGGVVVYEQYF.

This chain uses TRBV5-1 with TRBJ2-3; D tentatively reads TRBD1 or TRBD2 (6 bases each). This CDR3 spans 17 amino acids. V was shortened by 4 bases and J by 0 bases, with 18 bases between the two germline ends. Per germline, CDR1 SGHRS and CDR2 YFSETQ. The DNA for the CDR3 is TGCGCCAGCAGCGGGCCTCAGGGGAGGCTTAGCACAGATACGCAGTATTTT. It is translated as CASSGPQGRLSTDTQYF.

V gene TRBV18 combines with J gene TRBJ2-5; possible D gene TRBD2, 6 bases. The V end lost 3 bases, the J end lost 5 bases, and 16 bases lay between the germline ends. Germline lookup yields CDR1 KGHSH and CDR2 LQKENI. The CDR3 runs to 15 residues. CDR3 coding DNA: TGTGCCAGCTCACCGAACTCCCTAGCGCGCGAGACCCAGTACTTC. Encoded protein: CASSPNSLARETQYF. Together with reference TRBV18 and TRBJ2-5, the CDR3 gives the full variable domain: NAGVMQNPRHLVRRRGQEARLRCSPMKGHSHVYWYRQLPEEGLKFMVYLQKENIIDESGMPKERFSAEFPKEGPSILRIQQVVRGDSAAYFCASSPNSLARETQYFGPGTRLLVL.

With respect to this clone: The same CDR3 is also encoded by other DNA sequences in this sample. J is TRBJ2-7 and V is TRBV9; 10 nucleotides match TRBD2. Per the germline V gene, CDR1 is SGDLS and CDR2 is YYNGEE. V lost 2 bases and J lost 7; bases outside the gene matches: 6. The CDR3 sequence is 14 residues long. The CDR3 reads CASSVGLAGVEQYF. For the CDR3, the DNA is TGTGCCAGCAGCGTGGGGCTAGCGGGAGTGGAGCAGTACTTC.

The chain carries TRBV18 and TRBJ2-7; tentatively, D is TRBD2 (5 bases). V gave up 3 bases and J gave up 3 bases, with 15 bases separating them. The V gene's germline CDR1 is KGHSH and CDR2 LQKENI. The CDR3 is 15 amino acids. This CDR3 is CASSPAGRGGYEQYF. The CDR3 DNA is TGTGCCAGCTCACCGGCAGGACGTGGAGGCTACGAGCAGTACTTC.

The chain uses TRBV5-1 and TRBJ2-1; possible D gene TRBD2, 5 bases. There are 16 residues in the CDR3. V was trimmed by 0 bases and J by 4 bases, leaving 14 bases between them. Per the germline V gene, CDR1 is SGHRS and CDR2 is YFSETQ. The CDR3 protein is CASSLDQRQRYNEQFF. The CDR3 DNA reads TGCGCCAGCAGCTTGGATCAGCGGCAGAGATACAATGAGCAGTTCTTC.

The chain is built from TRBV5-1 and TRBJ2-7; 11 positions match TRBD2. V was clipped by 0 bases and J by 5 bases; unmatched bases: 10. CDR3 length equals 17 residues. CDR1 and CDR2 from the germline V gene are SGHRS and YFSETQ. This CDR3 reads CASSLGLAGQIFDEQYF. In DNA form, the CDR3 reads TGCGCCAGCAGCTTGGGACTAGCGGGACAGATTTTCGACGAGCAGTACTTC.

This chain connects TRBV7-7 to TRBJ2-5; a possible D gene is TRBD1 (6 bases). The V end was cut by 3 bases, the J end by 5 bases, with 13 bases between. The CDR3 has 14 residues. Per the germline V gene, CDR1 is SSHAT and CDR2 is FNYEAQ (reference sequence). This chain's CDR3 is CASSFGTGCETQYF. As DNA, the CDR3 is TGTGCCAGCAGCTTCGGAACAGGGTGCGAGACCCAGTACTTC. The full variable domain, with the rest looked up from reference TRBV7-7 and TRBJ2-5, is GAGVSQSPRYKVTKRGQDVTLRCDPISSHATLYWYQQALGQGPEFLTYFNYEAQPDKSGLPSDRFSAERPEGSISTLTIQRTEQRDSAMYRCASSFGTGCETQYFGPGTRLLVL.

This chain uses TRBV6-5 with TRBJ2-1, with TRBD2 matching over 8 bases. The CDR3 is 12 amino acids. V lost 5 bases and J lost 13; bases outside the gene matches: 7. Germline V gene lookup returns CDR1 MNHEY and CDR2 SVGAGI. CDR3 residues: CASSPRTSIQFF. The DNA of the CDR3 is TGTGCCAGCAGTCCTAGGACTAGCATCCAGTTCTTC.

The chain employs TRBV5-8 and TRBJ2-7; D not resolved. This CDR3 spans 12 amino acids. Trimming took 7 bases from V and 0 from J, leaving 8 bases between them. CDR1 and CDR2 (germline): SGHTS, YDEGEE. The CDR3: CASQRVSYEQYF. In DNA form, the CDR3 reads TGTGCCAGCCAACGAGTCTCCTACGAGCAGTACTTC. The full variable domain, its missing parts supplied by reference TRBV5-8 and TRBJ2-7, is EAGVTQSPTHLIKTRGQQATLRCSPISGHTSVYWYQQALGLGLQFLLWYDEGEERNRGNFPPRFSGRQFPNYSSELNVNALELEDSALYLCASQRVSYEQYFGPGTRLTVT.

This clone came up once. The chain joins TRBV20-1 to TRBJ1-2; D is perhaps TRBD1 (5 bases). Trimming stripped 8 bases from V and 14 bases from J, with 21 bases between. Germline V lookup: CDR1 DFQATT, CDR2 SNEGSKA (reference sequence). The CDR3 sequence is 11 residues long. DNA for the CDR3: TGCAGTTGTCCAGGGCTTCTGTTCGAAACCTTC. It yields the protein CSCPGLLFETF.

The chain employs TRBV18 and TRBJ2-3; 9 bases map to TRBD2. The CDR3 contains 15 residues. Germline lookup yields CDR1 KGHSH and CDR2 LQKENI. Germline trimming cut 8 bases from V and 4 bases from J; bases unmatched to any gene: 10. The DNA of the CDR3 is TGTGCCAGCACCCCTTTAGCGGGAGCTTCAGATACGCAGTATTTT. Its protein is CASTPLAGASDTQYF.

This chain's CDR3 is CASSVFSGGNQPQHF. The CDR3 DNA sequence: TGTGCCAGCAGCGTGTTCTCAGGGGGCAATCAGCCCCAGCATTTT. This chain connects TRBV28 to TRBJ1-5; D is perhaps TRBD1 (6 bases). Trimming shortened V by 6 bases and J by 2 bases, and 14 bases separated the two germline ends. Germline V gene sequence: CDR1 MDHEN, CDR2 SYDVKM. The CDR3 totals 15 residues.

J is TRBJ2-7 and V is TRBV5-1; 7 bases map to TRBD2. Trimming cost V 2 bases and J 0 bases; bases outside gene matches: 2. The CDR3 length is 14 residues. From germline, CDR1 is SGHRS and CDR2 YFSETQ. CDR3 sequence (DNA): TGCGCCAGCAGCTTTGGGGGGGTCTCCTACGAGCAGTACTTC. It specifies CASSFGGVSYEQYF.